One sample yielded the 23 T cell receptor beta chains listed below, sequenced in a study of radiotherapy plus CTLA-4 blockade in lung cancer. Repertoires were generated with immunoSEQ multiplex PCR, while TCRdb's copy carries only in-frame clones and drops some. The sample lists some 67,000 clones; around 76% were seen once. The material sequenced was peripheral blood, taken from a patient treated with radiotherapy plus ipilimumab. Receptors were obtained from a human donor with non-small cell lung cancer whose response to radiotherapy plus ipilimumab could not be evaluated. Some clones in this sample may be carry-over from other donors' samples.

The chain links TRBV28 to TRBJ1-5; 8 bases agree with TRBD1. CDR3 size: 12 residues. Germline V gene sequence: CDR1 MDHEN, CDR2 SYDVKM. The CDR3 DNA reads as TGTGCATCATACAGGGGGTCCTTCCCCCAGCATTTT. This translates into CASYRGSFPQHF.

The chain recombines TRBV18 with TRBJ2-1; D is perhaps TRBD1 (5 bases). This CDR3 has 15 amino acids. Germline V CDR1 and CDR2: KGHSH, LQKENI. V was pared by 6 bases and J by 1 base, with 13 bases between. The CDR3 here is CASSLYRSSYNEQFF. For the CDR3, the DNA is TGTGCCAGCTCGCTCTACAGGTCGTCCTACAATGAGCAGTTCTTC.

V usage is TRBV9 and J usage is TRBJ2-2, with TRBD2 matching 12 bases. The CDR3 contains 16 residues. Germline V lookup: CDR1 SGDLS, CDR2 YYNGEE. J lost 4 bases, V lost 3 bases, and 4 bases had no gene match. CDR3: CASSATSGGFTGELFF. Here the CDR3 DNA reads TGTGCCAGCAGCGCCACTAGCGGGGGGTTCACCGGGGAGCTGTTTTTT.

This clone has a single count. The chain has TRBV10-1 and TRBJ2-7; TRBD1 aligns across 10 bases. With 8 bases clipped from V and 0 bases from J, the junction kept 7 bases outside the gene matches. This CDR3 has 15 residues. CDR1 WNHNN and CDR2 SYGVQD come from the germline V gene (reference sequence). The CDR3 sequence: CASPRDRGLSYEQYF. DNA of the CDR3: TGCGCCAGCCCCCGGGACAGGGGTCTCTCCTACGAGCAGTACTTC.

The chain combines TRBV29-1 with TRBJ2-2, with 9 nucleotides matching TRBD1. Germline lookup yields CDR1 SQVTM and CDR2 ANQGSEA. The V and J ends lost 4 bases and 4 bases, in that order; junction bases with no gene match: 4. This CDR3 contains 14 residues. The CDR3 sequence: CSVGDRVSTGELFF. The CDR3 DNA is TGCAGCGTTGGGGACAGGGTCTCCACCGGGGAGCTGTTTTTT.

The V gene is TRBV27, the J gene TRBJ1-1; unclear D gene. From germline, CDR1 is MNHEY and CDR2 SMNVEV (reference sequence). V was shortened by 4 bases and J by 5 bases, with 11 bases between the two germline ends. The CDR3 is 13 amino acids. As DNA, the CDR3 is TGTGCCAGCAGTTCCCCCTCGGTGACTGAAGCTTTCTTT. Translating it yields CASSSPSVTEAFF.

This CDR3 is CASSKMDRVNQPQHF. The DNA for the CDR3 is TGTGCCAGCAGCAAGATGGACAGGGTCAATCAGCCCCAGCATTTT. The rearrangement links TRBV6-5 to TRBJ1-5; 8 bases agree with TRBD1. The CDR3 length is 15 residues. V dropped 6 bases and J dropped 3; count of bases not matched to a gene: 7. CDR1 and CDR2 from the germline V gene are MNHEY and SVGAGI.

The CDR3 is CASSLFPGPDTQYF. The CDR3 DNA is TGTGCCAGCAGTTTATTCCCAGGTCCAGATACGCAGTATTTT. The rearrangement joins TRBV28 to TRBJ2-3, with unresolved D. The CDR3 is 14 residues long. CDR1 and CDR2 (germline): MDHEN, SYDVKM. Trimming shortened V by 1 base and J by 4 bases, and 9 bases separated the two germline ends.

This chain uses TRBV5-4 with TRBJ2-1; 12 bases match TRBD2. The V segment lost 4 bases and the J segment 7 bases; nucleotides outside the gene matches: 9. This CDR3 is built from 16 residues. Germline V CDR1 and CDR2: SGHNT, YYREEE (reference sequence). The CDR3 DNA follows: TGTGCCAGCAGCATCGATCTAGCGGGGGGGCCTAATGAGCAGTTCTTC. It translates to CASSIDLAGGPNEQFF.

CDR3 protein: CAGQGSYEQYF. CDR3 nucleotides: TGTGCTGGACAGGGGTCCTACGAGCAGTACTTC. The rearrangement joins TRBV7-9 to TRBJ2-7; the match to TRBD1 covers 9 bases. CDR3 size: 11 residues. Germline V gene lookup returns CDR1 SEHNR and CDR2 FQNEAQ (reference sequence). Supplemented by reference TRBV7-9 and TRBJ2-7, the full variable domain reads DTGVSQNPRHKITKRGQNVTFRCDPISEHNRLYWYRQTLGQGPEFLTYFQNEAQLEKSRLLSDRFSAERPKGSFSTLEIQRTEQGDSAMYLCAGQGSYEQYFGPGTRLTVT.

This clone was found once. The chain carries TRBV28 and TRBJ1-5; 12 nucleotides agree with TRBD1. The CDR3 runs to 16 residues. The junction had 5 bases not matched to a gene; V was cut back by 5 bases and J by 3 bases. Germline V gene sequence: CDR1 MDHEN, CDR2 SYDVKM. CDR3 residues: CASSLRDRGLNQPQHF. The DNA of the CDR3 is TGTGCCAGCAGTCTCCGGGACAGGGGGCTCAATCAGCCCCAGCATTTT.

The gene calls are TRBV5-1 and TRBJ2-1, with 10 positions matching TRBD2. Germline V lookup: CDR1 SGHRS, CDR2 YFSETQ. The CDR3 length is 15 residues. V lost 2 bases, J lost 7 bases, and 6 bases stayed unmatched. The CDR3 spells CASSFRSGGLNEQFF. CDR3 coding DNA: TGCGCCAGCAGCTTTCGTAGCGGGGGGTTGAATGAGCAGTTCTTC.

This clone has a handful of counts. The J gene is TRBJ2-1, the V gene TRBV7-2; 8 nucleotides agree with TRBD2. This CDR3 is 13 amino acids long. Germline loops: CDR1 SGHTA, CDR2 FQGNSA. The ends lost 5 bases at V and 12 bases at J; junction bases unmatched: 9. The CDR3 here is CASSAGGLQGQFF. The CDR3 DNA sequence: TGTGCCAGCAGCGCGGGGGGACTGCAGGGGCAGTTCTTC.

The rearrangement links TRBV12-5 to TRBJ2-3; TRBD1 matches at 7 bases. Germline V gene lookup returns CDR1 LGHNT and CDR2 FRNRAP. The CDR3 has 14 residues. J was trimmed by 2 bases and V by 7 bases; bases with no gene match: 6. CDR3 loop: CASAWDSNTDTQYF. In DNA, the CDR3 is TGTGCTAGTGCCTGGGACAGCAACACAGATACGCAGTATTTT.

This clone was detected a few times. The chain has TRBV7-2 and TRBJ1-1, with 7 nucleotides matching TRBD1. The CDR3 runs to 14 residues. After removal of 5 bases from V and 3 bases from J, the junction contained 6 bases not matched to a gene. Germline CDR1 SGHTA, CDR2 FQGNSA. CDR3 loop: CASSKFTGDTEAFF. CDR3 nucleotides: TGTGCCAGCAGCAAATTCACAGGGGACACTGAAGCTTTCTTT.

The rearrangement uses TRBV11-2 and TRBJ1-1; 7 nucleotides match TRBD1. From germline, CDR1 is SGHAT and CDR2 FQNNGV. CDR3 size: 18 residues. Trimming took 1 base from V and 4 from J; bases not matched to a gene: 15. The CDR3 sequence is CASSLVRGGGKGSTEAFF. The CDR3 bases are TGTGCCAGCAGCTTAGTAAGAGGGGGCGGAAAGGGTAGCACTGAAGCTTTCTTT.

This clone was detected only a few times. The J gene is TRBJ2-5, the V gene TRBV6-6; possibly TRBD2 for D (5 bases). Trimming took 7 bases from V and 5 from J, leaving 23 bases between them. This CDR3 comprises 16 residues. Germline CDR1 MNHNY, CDR2 SVGAGI (reference sequence). CDR3 region: CASTYKRTALGETQYF. CDR3 nucleotide sequence: TGTGCCAGCACCTACAAAAGGACTGCTCTTGGGGAGACCCAGTACTTC.

The chain couples TRBV4-1 to TRBJ1-2, with D possibly being TRBD1 (5 bases). V lost 1 base and J 3 bases, leaving 9 bases between the germline ends. This CDR3 is 14 amino acids long. The germline V gene has CDR1 MGHRA and CDR2 YSYEKL. The CDR3 region is CASSQVGADYGYTF. Written as DNA, the CDR3 is TGCGCCAGCAGCCAAGTAGGGGCAGACTATGGCTACACCTTC.

J is TRBJ1-3 and V is TRBV4-1, with D perhaps TRBD1 (6 bases). Germline-derived CDR1 and CDR2 are MGHRA and YSYEKL. The V end was cut by 2 bases, the J end by 1 base, with 12 bases between. The CDR3 consists of 16 residues. CDR3 amino acids: CASSQQTGRSGNTIYF. CDR3 coding DNA: TGCGCCAGCAGCCAACAGACAGGACGATCTGGAAACACCATATATTTT.

The chain is built from TRBV5-4 and TRBJ2-6; TRBD2 aligns across 7 bases. The ends lost 4 bases at V and 3 bases at J; junction bases unmatched: 7. Germline V gene data show CDR1 as SGHNT and CDR2 as YYREEE (reference sequence). The CDR3 is 16 amino acids. CDR3 amino acids: CASSPGRISGANVLTF. The CDR3 DNA is TGTGCCAGCAGCCCCGGGAGGATTAGTGGGGCCAACGTCCTGACTTTC.

This chain connects TRBV4-3 to TRBJ2-5; TRBD2 agrees at 10 bases. The length of the CDR3 is 16 residues. CDR1 and CDR2 (germline): LGHNA, YSLEER. V trimming: 0 bases; J trimming: 4 bases; junction bases outside the gene matches: 5. The CDR3 coding sequence is TGCGCCAGCAGCCAAGATGCTAGCGGGGGCGGAGAGACCCAGTACTTC. Protein sequence: CASSQDASGGGETQYF.

The chain couples TRBV27 to TRBJ2-1; D might be TRBD1 (6 bases). This CDR3 has 14 residues. With 10 bases removed from V and 0 bases from J, the gap between germline ends came to 13 bases. Germline V CDR1 and CDR2: MNHEY, SMNVEV (reference sequence). The CDR3 DNA follows: TGTGCCATTAAGCAGGGGCGCTCCTACAATGAGCAGTTCTTC. Translated, it gives CAIKQGRSYNEQFF.

The V call is TRBV27, the J call TRBJ2-7; TRBD1 aligns across 7 bases. This CDR3 spans 13 amino acids. V lost 8 bases, J lost 6 bases, and 10 bases stayed unmatched. Germline CDR1 MNHEY, CDR2 SMNVEV (reference sequence). This chain's CDR3 is CASEGVRDSEQYF. The CDR3 DNA reads TGTGCCAGCGAAGGGGTCCGGGACAGCGAGCAGTACTTC.